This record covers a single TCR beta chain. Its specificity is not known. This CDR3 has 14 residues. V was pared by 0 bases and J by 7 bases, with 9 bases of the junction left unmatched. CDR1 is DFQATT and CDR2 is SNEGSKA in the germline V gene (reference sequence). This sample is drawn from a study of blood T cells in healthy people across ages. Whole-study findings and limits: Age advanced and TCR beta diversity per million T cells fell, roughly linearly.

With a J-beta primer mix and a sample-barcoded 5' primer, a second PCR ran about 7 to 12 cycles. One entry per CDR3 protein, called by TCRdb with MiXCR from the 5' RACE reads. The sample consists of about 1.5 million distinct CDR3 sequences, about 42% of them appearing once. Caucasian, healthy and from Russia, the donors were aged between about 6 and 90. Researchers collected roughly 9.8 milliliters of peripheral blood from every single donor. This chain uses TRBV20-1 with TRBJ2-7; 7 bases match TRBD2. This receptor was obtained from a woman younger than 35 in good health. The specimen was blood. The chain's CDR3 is CSARDWTSNNEQYF. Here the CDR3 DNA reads TGCAGTGCTAGAGATTGGACTAGTAACAATGAGCAGTACTTC.